This is a list of T cell receptor beta chains from one sample in a study of OX40 agonist ivuxolimab in advanced cancers. This table comes from immunoSEQ multiplex PCR, and its TCRdb copy is limited to in-frame clones, with some not included. Found here are tens of thousands of clones, about 90% of them singletons; the top ten hold 2.8%. Sequencing used CD4+ or CD8+ T cells sorted from blood, obtained in a trial of the OX40 agonist ivuxolimab. These receptors all come from an adult with an advanced solid tumor such as melanoma, head and neck, liver or kidney cancer. The CDR3 runs from the conserved cysteine through the conserved F or W. A D gene is named only where the DNA matches it firmly. Clone size is shown for a subset of rows, as once, few, many or a class of expanded clone.

V gene	clone size	D gene	J gene	CDR3 protein	CDR3 DNA
TRBV14	once	TRBD2	TRBJ2-1	CASSPTLAGAHNEQFF	TGTGCCAGCAGCCCGACTCTAGCGGGGGCCCACAATGAGCAGTTCTTC
TRBV28	NA	NA	TRBJ2-3	CASTPGEATDTQYF	TGTGCCAGCACCCCAGGGGAAGCCACAGATACGCAGTATTTT
TRBV13	NA	TRBD2	TRBJ2-7	CASSYRFRGTSSYEQYF	TGTGCCAGCAGCTACCGTTTTCGGGGGACTAGCTCCTACGAGCAGTACTTC
TRBV7-8	NA	TRBD1	TRBJ1-3	CASSLRGQGRNTIYF	TGTGCCAGCAGCTTACGAGGACAGGGAAGAAACACCATATATTTT
TRBV5-1	NA	TRBD2	TRBJ2-7	CASSLTSGSYEQYF	TGCGCCAGCAGCTTAACTAGCGGGAGCTACGAGCAGTACTTC
TRBV30	NA	NA	TRBJ2-7	CAWSLGGEQYF	TGTGCCTGGAGTCTAGGGGGCGAGCAGTACTTC
TRBV18	NA	TRBD1	TRBJ1-1	CASSPGSKGQGNTEAFF	TGTGCCAGCTCACCAGGGTCGAAAGGACAGGGGAACACTGAAGCTTTCTTT
TRBV15	NA	TRBD2	TRBJ2-1	CATSRDRTTSGDYNEQFF	TGTGCCACCAGCAGAGATCGAACTACTAGCGGAGACTACAATGAGCAGTTCTTC
TRBV5-1	NA	NA	TRBJ2-1	CASSLEGLSSYNEQFF	TGCGCCAGCAGCTTGGAAGGACTGAGCTCCTACAATGAGCAGTTCTTC
TRBV5-4	NA	TRBD1	TRBJ1-1	CASSLGQGGAFF	TGTGCCAGCAGCTTGGGGCAGGGGGGAGCTTTCTTT
TRBV11-2	NA	NA	TRBJ1-1	CASSLGILMNTEAFF	TGTGCCAGCAGCTTAGGGATTCTAATGAACACTGAAGCTTTCTTT
TRBV11-3	NA	TRBD2	TRBJ2-5	CASSSSNRTSGTETQYF	TGTGCCAGCAGCTCCTCCAACCGGACTAGCGGGACAGAGACCCAGTACTTC
TRBV4-2	NA	TRBD1	TRBJ1-2	CASSPSGDRGSYGYTF	TGTGCCAGCAGCCCCAGTGGGGACAGGGGCTCCTATGGCTACACCTTC
TRBV19	once	TRBD2	TRBJ2-1	CASSAVLAGNHNEQFF	TGTGCCAGTAGTGCCGTACTAGCGGGGAACCACAATGAGCAGTTCTTC
TRBV12-2	NA	NA	TRBJ2-1	CASRLVHRLADYNEQFF	TGTGCAAGTCGCTTAGTCCATAGGCTAGCGGATTACAATGAGCAGTTCTTC
TRBV7-2	NA	NA	TRBJ1-2	CASSLAGRDYGYTF	TGTGCCAGCAGCTTAGCTGGCAGGGACTATGGCTACACCTTC
TRBV2	NA	NA	TRBJ1-1	CASKLTWDTEAFF	TGTGCCAGCAAATTGACCTGGGACACTGAAGCTTTCTTT
TRBV21-1	NA	NA	TRBJ2-2	CASSAARSRLAGGSTGELFF	TGTGCCAGCAGCGCCGCGAGGAGCCGACTAGCGGGAGGTAGTACCGGGGAGCTGTTTTTT
TRBV30	NA	TRBD1	TRBJ2-7	CAWATDRGTYEQYF	TGTGCCTGGGCCACGGACAGGGGGACCTACGAGCAGTACTTC
TRBV7-7	NA	NA	TRBJ2-3	CASSPRFTDTQYF	TGTGCTAGCAGCCCTCGGTTCACAGATACGCAGTATTTT
TRBV7-9	NA	TRBD2	TRBJ2-2	CASRLRLAGEAGELFF	TGTGCCAGTAGGCTGAGACTAGCGGGAGAGGCCGGGGAGCTGTTTTTT
TRBV6-5	NA	NA	TRBJ2-3	CASSSNLWSHTDTQYF	TGTGCCAGCAGTTCTAATTTGTGGAGCCACACAGATACGCAGTATTTT
TRBV5-1	NA	NA	TRBJ1-2	CASSSTGDNYGYTF	TGCGCCAGCAGCTCGACAGGCGACAACTATGGCTACACCTTC
TRBV7-2	NA	NA	TRBJ2-2	CASSLGSPNTGELFF	TGTGCCAGCAGCTTAGGTTCGCCGAACACCGGGGAGCTGTTTTTT
TRBV7-9	NA	NA	TRBJ2-1	CASSLELPFYNEQFF	TGTGCCAGCAGCTTAGAACTGCCTTTCTACAATGAGCAGTTCTTC
TRBV7-2	NA	NA	TRBJ2-1	CASSPPRGGWDNEQFF	TGTGCCAGCAGCCCACCGAGGGGGGGATGGGACAATGAGCAGTTCTTC
TRBV5-1	NA	TRBD1	TRBJ2-7	CASSSSGTVPYEQYF	TGCGCCAGCAGCTCGTCCGGGACAGTCCCCTACGAGCAGTACTTC
TRBV28	NA	TRBD1	TRBJ1-2	CASTQGQGGYGYTF	TGTGCCAGCACCCAAGGACAGGGGGGCTATGGCTACACCTTC
TRBV7-2	NA	NA	TRBJ2-6	CASSSRSGANVLTF	TGTGCCAGCAGCTCTAGATCTGGGGCCAACGTCCTGACTTTC
TRBV7-2	once	TRBD2	TRBJ2-1	CASSLEAGYPPVDEQFF	TGTGCCAGCAGCTTGGAAGCGGGGTACCCGCCGGTAGATGAGCAGTTCTTC
TRBV28	NA	TRBD1	TRBJ1-2	CASSLNRGHYGYTF	TGTGCCAGCAGTTTGAACAGGGGGCACTATGGCTACACCTTC
TRBV7-9	NA	NA	TRBJ1-2	CASSLASIVRSGYTF	TGTGCCAGCAGCTTAGCGTCGATCGTCAGGAGTGGCTACACCTTC
TRBV18	NA	TRBD1	TRBJ1-1	CASSPQGAGAEAFF	TGTGCCAGCTCACCCCAGGGGGCTGGGGCTGAAGCTTTCTTT